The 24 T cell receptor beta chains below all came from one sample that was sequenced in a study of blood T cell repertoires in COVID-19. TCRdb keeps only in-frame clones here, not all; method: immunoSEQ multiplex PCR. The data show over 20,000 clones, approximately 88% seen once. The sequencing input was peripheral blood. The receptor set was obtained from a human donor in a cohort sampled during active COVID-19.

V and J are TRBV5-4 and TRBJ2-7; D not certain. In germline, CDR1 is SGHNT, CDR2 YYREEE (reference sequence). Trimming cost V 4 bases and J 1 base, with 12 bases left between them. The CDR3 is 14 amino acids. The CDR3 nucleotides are TGTGCCAGCAGCCCGTCTAGTTCGTCCTACGAGCAGTACTTC. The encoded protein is CASSPSSSSYEQYF.

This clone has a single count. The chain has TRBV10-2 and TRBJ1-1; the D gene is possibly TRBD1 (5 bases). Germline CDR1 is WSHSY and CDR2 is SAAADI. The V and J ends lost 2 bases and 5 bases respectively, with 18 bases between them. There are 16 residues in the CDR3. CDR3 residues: CASSERQGWDGTEAFF. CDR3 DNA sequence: TGCGCCAGCAGTGAGAGGCAGGGATGGGATGGGACTGAAGCTTTCTTT.

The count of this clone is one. CDR3 sequence: CASSLALADYNEQFF. In DNA, the CDR3 is TGTGCCAGCAGCTTAGCACTAGCGGACTACAATGAGCAGTTCTTC. The chain links TRBV5-6 to TRBJ2-1, with TRBD2 matching over 8 bases. Germline CDR1 SGHDT, CDR2 YYEEEE. The CDR3 loop spans 15 amino acids. The junction had 4 bases not matched to a gene; V was cut back by 2 bases and J by 3 bases.

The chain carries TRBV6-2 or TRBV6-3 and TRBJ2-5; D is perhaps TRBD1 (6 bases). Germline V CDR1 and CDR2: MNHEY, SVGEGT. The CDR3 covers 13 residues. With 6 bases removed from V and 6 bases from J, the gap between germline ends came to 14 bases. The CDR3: CASSLQGSQTQYF. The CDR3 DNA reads TGTGCCAGCAGCTTACAGGGCTCGCAGACCCAGTACTTC.

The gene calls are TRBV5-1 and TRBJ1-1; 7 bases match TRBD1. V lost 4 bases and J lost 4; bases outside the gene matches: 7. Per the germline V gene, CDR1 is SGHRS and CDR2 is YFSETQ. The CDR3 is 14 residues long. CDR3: CASSLRGQSTEAFF. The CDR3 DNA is TGCGCCAGCAGCCTCCGGGGACAGAGCACTGAAGCTTTCTTT.

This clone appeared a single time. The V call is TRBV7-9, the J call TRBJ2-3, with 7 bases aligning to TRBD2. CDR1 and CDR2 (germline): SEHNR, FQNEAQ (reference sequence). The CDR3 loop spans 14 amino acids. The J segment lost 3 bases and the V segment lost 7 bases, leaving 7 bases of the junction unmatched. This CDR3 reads CASTWGGETDTQYF. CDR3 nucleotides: TGTGCCAGCACCTGGGGAGGGGAGACAGATACGCAGTATTTT.

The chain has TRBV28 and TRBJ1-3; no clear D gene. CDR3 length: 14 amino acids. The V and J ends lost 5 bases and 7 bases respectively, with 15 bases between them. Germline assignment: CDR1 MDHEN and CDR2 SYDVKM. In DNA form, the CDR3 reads TGTGCCAGCAGTCCTACCCTAGACTTGAACACCATATATTTT. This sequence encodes CASSPTLDLNTIYF.

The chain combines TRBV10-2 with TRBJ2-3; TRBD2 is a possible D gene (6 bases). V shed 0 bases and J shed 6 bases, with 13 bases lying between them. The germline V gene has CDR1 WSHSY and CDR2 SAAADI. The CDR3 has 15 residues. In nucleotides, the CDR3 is TGCGCCAGCAGTGAGTCAGGGACTTCTTGGGATACGCAGTATTTT. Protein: CASSESGTSWDTQYF.

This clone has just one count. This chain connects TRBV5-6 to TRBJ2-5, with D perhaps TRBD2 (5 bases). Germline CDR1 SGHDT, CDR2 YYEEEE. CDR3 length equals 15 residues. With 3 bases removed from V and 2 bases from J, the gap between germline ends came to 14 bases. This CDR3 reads CASSSGLPGQETQYF. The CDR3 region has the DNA TGTGCCAGCAGCTCCGGCCTACCGGGGCAAGAGACCCAGTACTTC.

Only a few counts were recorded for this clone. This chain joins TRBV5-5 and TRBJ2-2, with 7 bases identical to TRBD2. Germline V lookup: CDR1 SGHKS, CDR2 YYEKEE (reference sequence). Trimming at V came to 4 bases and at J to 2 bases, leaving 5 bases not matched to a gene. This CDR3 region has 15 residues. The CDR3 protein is CASSEGTINTGELFF. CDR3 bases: TGTGCCAGCAGCGAGGGGACTATTAACACCGGGGAGCTGTTTTTT.

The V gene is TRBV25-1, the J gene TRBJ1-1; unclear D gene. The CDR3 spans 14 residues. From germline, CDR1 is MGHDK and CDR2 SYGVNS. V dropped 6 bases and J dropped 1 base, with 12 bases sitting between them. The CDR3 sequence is CASSPGNWNTEAFF. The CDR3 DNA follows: TGTGCCAGCAGCCCGGGAAACTGGAACACTGAAGCTTTCTTT.

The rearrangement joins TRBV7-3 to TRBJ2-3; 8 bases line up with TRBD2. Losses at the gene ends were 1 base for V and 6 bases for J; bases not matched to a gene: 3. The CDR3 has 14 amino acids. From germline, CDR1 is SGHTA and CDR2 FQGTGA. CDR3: CASSLNSGSDTQYF. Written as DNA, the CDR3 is TGTGCCAGCAGCTTAAACAGCGGGAGCGATACGCAGTATTTT.

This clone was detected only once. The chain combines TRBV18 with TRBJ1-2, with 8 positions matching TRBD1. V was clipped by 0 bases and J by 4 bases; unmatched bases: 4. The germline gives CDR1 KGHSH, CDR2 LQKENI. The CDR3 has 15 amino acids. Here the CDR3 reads CASSPPSTGVYGYTF. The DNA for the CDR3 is TGTGCCAGCTCACCACCGTCGACAGGGGTCTATGGCTACACCTTC.

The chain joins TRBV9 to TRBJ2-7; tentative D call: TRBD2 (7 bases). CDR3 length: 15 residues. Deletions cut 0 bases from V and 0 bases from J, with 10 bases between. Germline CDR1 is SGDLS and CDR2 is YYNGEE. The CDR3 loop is CASSVDAGASYEQYF. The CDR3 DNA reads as TGTGCCAGCAGCGTAGACGCGGGGGCCTCCTACGAGCAGTACTTC.

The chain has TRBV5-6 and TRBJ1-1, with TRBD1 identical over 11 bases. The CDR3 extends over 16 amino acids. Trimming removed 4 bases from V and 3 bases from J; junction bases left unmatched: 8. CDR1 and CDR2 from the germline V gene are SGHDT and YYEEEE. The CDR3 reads CASSPLGQGADTEAFF. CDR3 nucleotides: TGTGCCAGCAGCCCTCTCGGACAGGGGGCGGACACTGAAGCTTTCTTT.

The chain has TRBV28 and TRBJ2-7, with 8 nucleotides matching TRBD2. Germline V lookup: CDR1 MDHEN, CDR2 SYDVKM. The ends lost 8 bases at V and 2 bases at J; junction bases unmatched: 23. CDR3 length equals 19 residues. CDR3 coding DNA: TGTGCCAGCCTGTCTCTGACGCCCCGAAGCGGGGGTCGTACCTACGAGCAGTACTTC. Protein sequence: CASLSLTPRSGGRTYEQYF.

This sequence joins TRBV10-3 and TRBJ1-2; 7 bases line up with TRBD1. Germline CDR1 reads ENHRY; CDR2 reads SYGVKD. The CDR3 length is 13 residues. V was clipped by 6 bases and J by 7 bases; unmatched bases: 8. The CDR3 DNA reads TGTGCCATCAGGGTAGACAGGGAAAGTGGCTACACCTTC. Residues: CAIRVDRESGYTF.

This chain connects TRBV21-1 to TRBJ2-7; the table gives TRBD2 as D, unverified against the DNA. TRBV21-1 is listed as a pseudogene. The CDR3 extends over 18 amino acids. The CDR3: CASSNIEGTSGSTYEQYF. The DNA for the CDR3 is TGTGCCAGCAGCAATATAGAGGGAACTAGCGGGAGTACCTACGAGCAGTACTTC.

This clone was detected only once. The CDR3, as DNA: TGTGCCAGTAGTATATTACAGGGGGACTATGGCTACACCTTC. This gives the protein CASSILQGDYGYTF. This sequence joins TRBV19 and TRBJ1-2, with 8 bases that match TRBD1. Trimming took 2 bases from V and 3 from J; bases not matched to a gene: 2. CDR3 length: 14 residues. Germline CDR1 is LNHDA and CDR2 is SQIVND (reference sequence).

CDR3 sequence: CASKDGINYEQYF. The DNA for the CDR3 is TGTGCCAGCAAGGACGGGATAAACTACGAGCAGTACTTC. The chain combines TRBV2 with TRBJ2-7; weak D call: TRBD2 (5 bases). Germline V gene data show CDR1 as SNHLY and CDR2 as FYNNEI. V was trimmed by 7 bases and J by 3 bases, leaving 13 bases between them. The CDR3 has 13 residues.

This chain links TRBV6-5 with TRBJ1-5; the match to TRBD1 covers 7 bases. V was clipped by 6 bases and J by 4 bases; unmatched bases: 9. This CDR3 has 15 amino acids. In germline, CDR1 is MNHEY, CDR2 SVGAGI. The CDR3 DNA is TGTGCCAGCAGCAGCGACAGGGCTGGTAATCAGCCCCAGCATTTT. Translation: CASSSDRAGNQPQHF.

The CDR3 region is CASSLGGASGKNEQFF. DNA of the CDR3: TGTGCCAGCAGCTTAGGTGGGGCTAGCGGGAAAAATGAGCAGTTCTTC. The gene calls are TRBV7-2 and TRBJ2-1; 9 bases are shared with TRBD2. Germline CDR1 is SGHTA and CDR2 is FQGNSA. Trimming took 1 base from V and 7 from J; bases not matched to a gene: 8. The CDR3 has 16 residues.

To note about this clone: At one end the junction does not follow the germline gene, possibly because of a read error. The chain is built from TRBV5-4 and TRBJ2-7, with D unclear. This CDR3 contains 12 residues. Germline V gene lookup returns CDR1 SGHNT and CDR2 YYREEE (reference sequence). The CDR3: CASSPGLGLRNF. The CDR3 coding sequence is TGTGCCAGCAGCCCCGGATTGGGCCTTCGAAACTTC.

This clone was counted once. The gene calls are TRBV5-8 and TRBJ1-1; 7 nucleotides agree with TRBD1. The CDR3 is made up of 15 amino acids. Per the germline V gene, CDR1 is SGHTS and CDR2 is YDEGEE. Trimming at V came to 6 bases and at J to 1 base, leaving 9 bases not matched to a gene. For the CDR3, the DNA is TGTGCCAGCACCCCCCGAAGGGGGCAGAACACTGAAGCTTTCTTT. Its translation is CASTPRRGQNTEAFF.